This T cell receptor beta chain emerged from a study of tumor and adjacent non-tumor tissue in lung cancer. General study findings and limits: Compared with tumor, normal lung showed significantly lower TCR diversity. In normal lung, the top 100 clones were significantly more dominant than in tumor.

CDR3 length equals 13 residues. Germline V gene data show CDR1 as MNHNS and CDR2 as SASEGT. This clonotype came up once. What it binds is not known. The CDR3 does not close with the conserved phenylalanine or tryptophan, likely indicating a read error. No cell sorting was done before RNA was extracted from the tissue. TCRbeta libraries were built with three rounds of nested PCR, modified from ARM-PCR. TCRdb fed the multiplex PCR reads into MiXCR, producing one record per CDR3 protein. The repertoire has about 110,000 distinct CDR3 sequences, 84% of them found once; the top ten carry 20% to 25%. Sequencing input: lung tumor tissue. The genes are TRBV6-1 and TRBJ2-6, with 7 nucleotides matching TRBD2. The sequence derives from a man between 65 and 85 years old with non-small cell lung cancer. CDR3 sequence reads: CASGHSGANVLTL. CDR3 DNA sequence: TGTGCTAGCGGGCACTCTGGGGCCAACGTCCTGACTTTA.